One TCR beta chain is described in this entry. Of the isolated RNA, all was reverse transcribed, and so the sequenced material was expressed TCRB transcripts. Profiled with immunoSEQ multiplex PCR; TCRdb holds only in-frame clones, not every one. The sample yields 200,000 to 250,000 clones, approximately 10% seen once. V lost 4 bases to trimming and J lost 3 bases, with 6 bases between them. CDR1 and CDR2 (germline): SGHDN, FVKESK. The CDR3 runs 13 residues. The data derive from a study of beta chain features in type 1 diabetes. The sequencing input was central memory CD4+ T cells from blood. This TCR was recovered from a man between 18 and 35 years old in good health. The V and J genes are TRBV14 and TRBJ2-2; D unresolved. DNA for the CDR3: TGTGCCAGCAGCCCTATCTACACCGGGGAGCTGTTTTTT. Translation gives CASSPIYTGELFF.